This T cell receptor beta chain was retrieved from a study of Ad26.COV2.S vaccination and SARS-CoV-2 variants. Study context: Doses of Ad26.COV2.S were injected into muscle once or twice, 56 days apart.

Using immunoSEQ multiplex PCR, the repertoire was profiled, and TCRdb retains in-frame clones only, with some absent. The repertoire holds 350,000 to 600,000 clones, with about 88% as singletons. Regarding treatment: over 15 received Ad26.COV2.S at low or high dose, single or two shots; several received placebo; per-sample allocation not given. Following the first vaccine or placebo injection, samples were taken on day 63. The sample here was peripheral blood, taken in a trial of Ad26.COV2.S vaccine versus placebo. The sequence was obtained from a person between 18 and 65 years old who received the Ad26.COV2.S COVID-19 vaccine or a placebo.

The CDR3 coding sequence is TGCAGTGCTAGCAAGGATACGCAGTATTTT. Translated, it gives CSASKDTQYF. The chain uses TRBV20-1 and TRBJ2-3; D unclear. The CDR3 spans 10 residues. Germline CDR1 DFQATT, CDR2 SNEGSKA (reference sequence). The germline V and J ends were trimmed by 3 bases and 6 bases, with 4 bases remaining between them.